This T cell receptor beta chain was documented in a study of blood T cell repertoires in COVID-19. This clone occurred a few times. The CDR3 contains 19 residues. The germline V gene encodes CDR1 SGHAT and CDR2 FQNNGV. The junction had 18 bases not matched to a gene; V was cut back by 5 bases and J by 5 bases. As processed by the authors: Scientists estimated how many nucleated cells there were by amplifying reference gene primers. The table came from immunoSEQ multiplex PCR; TCRdb's copy has only in-frame clones and leaves some out. Clone size and V and J calls were adopted from that table, with D and trimming inferred from the DNA. The data show about 60,000 clones, with about 76% seen just once and 50% held by the top ten.

J is TRBJ2-1 and V is TRBV11-2; 10 bases agree with TRBD2. Sequenced: peripheral blood. The clonotype was recovered from a woman older than 75 with acute or convalescent COVID-19. The CDR3 DNA reads as TGTGCCAGCAGCCTTAGGCCCCCTAGCGGGAGAGTGGGGGACAATGAGCAGTTCTTC. It yields the protein CASSLRPPSGRVGDNEQFF.